This T cell receptor beta chain was retrieved from a study of shared T cell receptors in the human thymus. The repertoire was sequenced with immunoSEQ multiplex PCR; TCRdb's copy has only in-frame clones and lacks some. The table has about 540,000 clones, approximately 80% seen once. These data also formed part of another study, on human thymus T cells. That report notes: The donor group consisted of healthy Finnish infants who were having corrective surgery for congenital heart defects. Resections from corrective heart surgery supplied the thymus tissue. Unrelated people showed highly overlapping thymic repertoires, related research reported.

What was sequenced was thymocytes. This clonotype was sampled from a boy under three years old with a congenital heart defect.

The CDR3 DNA is TGTGCCAGCAGCTTCGAGGGGGAGGGCATCGAGAACGAGCAGTACTTC. Its translation: CASSFEGEGIENEQYF. This chain uses TRBV5-4 with TRBJ2-7, with D maybe TRBD2 (7 bases). In germline, CDR1 is SGHNT, CDR2 YYREEE (reference sequence). The CDR3 contains 16 residues. Trimming took off 2 bases at V and 5 bases at J, with 20 bases between the two ends.